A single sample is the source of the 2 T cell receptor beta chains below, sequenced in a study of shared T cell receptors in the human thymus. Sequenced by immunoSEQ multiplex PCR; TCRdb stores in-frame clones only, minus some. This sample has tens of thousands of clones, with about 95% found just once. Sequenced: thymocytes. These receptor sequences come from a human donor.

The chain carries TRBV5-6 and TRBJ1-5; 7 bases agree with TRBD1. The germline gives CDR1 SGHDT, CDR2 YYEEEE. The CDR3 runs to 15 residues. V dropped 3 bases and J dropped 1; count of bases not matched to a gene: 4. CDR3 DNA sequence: TGTGCCAGCAGCTCAGGGGGTGGGAGCAATCAGCCCCAGCATTTT. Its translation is CASSSGGGSNQPQHF.

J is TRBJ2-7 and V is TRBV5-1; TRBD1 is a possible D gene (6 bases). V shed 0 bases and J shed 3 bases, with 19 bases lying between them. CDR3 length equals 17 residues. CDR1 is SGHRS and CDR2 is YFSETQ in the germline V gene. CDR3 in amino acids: CASSLAGQGTRNYEQYF. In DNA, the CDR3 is TGCGCCAGCAGCTTGGCCGGCCAGGGGACACGCAACTACGAGCAGTACTTC.